This TCR beta chain comes out of a study of cytomegalovirus exposure and HLA in healthy donors. Study information: A prior study identified just under 120 million unique TCR beta sequences from about 180 million T cells. The study, taken as a whole, reports: Researchers reported from a later analysis that most CMV-associated TCR beta chains appeared HLA-restricted.

The PCR used 60 Vbeta and 13 Jbeta primers. The assay was immunoSEQ multiplex PCR, and TCRdb's table has in-frame clones only and misses some. The sample has around 100,000 clones; around 82% are singletons. To note about this clone: Its cognate antigen is unknown.

The TCR comes from a woman aged 18-29 years in good health and CMV-seropositive. The sequencing sample was made of PBMCs.

The CDR3 reads CASSVRGANYNEQFF. The CDR3 DNA is TGTGCCAGCAGCGTGCGGGGGGCCAACTACAATGAGCAGTTCTTC. The genes are TRBV7-8 and TRBJ2-1, with TRBD2 matching over 8 bases. Losses at the gene ends were 5 bases for V and 3 bases for J; bases not matched to a gene: 6. There are 15 residues in the CDR3. Germline values: CDR1 SGHVS, CDR2 FQNEAQ.